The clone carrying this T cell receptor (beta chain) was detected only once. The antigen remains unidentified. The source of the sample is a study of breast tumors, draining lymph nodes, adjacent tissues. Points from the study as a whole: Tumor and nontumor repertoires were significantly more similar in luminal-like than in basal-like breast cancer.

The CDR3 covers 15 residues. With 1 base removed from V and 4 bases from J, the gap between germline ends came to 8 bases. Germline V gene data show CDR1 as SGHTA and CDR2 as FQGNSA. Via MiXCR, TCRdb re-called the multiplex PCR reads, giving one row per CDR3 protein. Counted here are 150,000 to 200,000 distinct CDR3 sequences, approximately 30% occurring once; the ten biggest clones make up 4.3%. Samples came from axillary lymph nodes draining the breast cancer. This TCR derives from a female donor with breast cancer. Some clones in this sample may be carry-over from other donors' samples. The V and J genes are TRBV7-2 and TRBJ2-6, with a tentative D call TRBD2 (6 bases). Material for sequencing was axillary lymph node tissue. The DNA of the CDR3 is TGTGCCAGCAGCTTAGAAAGCGGGGGGGCCAACGTCCTGACTTTC. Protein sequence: CASSLESGGANVLTF.